One and the same sample provided the 17 T cell receptor delta chains below, sequenced in a study of gamma-delta chains in newborns, infants, children. TCRdb reanalyzed the reads using CATT. The sample lists roughly 4,000 delta-chain clones, more than 35% occurring once. Material for sequencing was blood. All receptors derive from a child who received the measles vaccine.

In this sample, this clone is medium-sized (0.01 to 0.1%). The chain couples TRDV2 to TRDJ3; 10 bases are shared with TRDD3. The CDR3 is made up of 20 amino acids. V shed 4 bases, J shed 4 bases, and the junction held 15 bases outside the gene matches. Germline V lookup: CDR1 GEAIGNYY, CDR2 EKD. The CDR3 region has the DNA TGTGCCTGTGATACAGTACTGGGGGATGATAGAGGATGGGACACCCGACAGATGTTTTTC. Protein product: CACDTVLGDDRGWDTRQMFF.

Details on this clone: Other DNA sequences in this sample translate to the same CDR3. This sequence joins TRDV1 and TRDJ1; 9 bases map to TRDD3. The germline V gene encodes CDR1 TSWWSYY and CDR2 QGS. The ends lost 2 bases at V and 8 bases at J; junction bases unmatched: 27. The CDR3 spans 21 residues. CDR3 sequence (DNA): TGTGCTCTTGGGGAAGGGATATCCTACCACTACTGGGGGAAAGCTATCGACAAACTCATCTTT. It is translated as CALGEGISYHYWGKAIDKLIF.

Only a few counts were recorded for this clone. The chain has TRDV2 and TRDJ3; TRDD3 agrees at 8 bases. Germline V gene data show CDR1 as GEAIGNYY and CDR2 as EKD. The CDR3 covers 16 residues. V was pared by 3 bases and J by 7 bases, with 7 bases of the junction left unmatched. This CDR3 reads CACDAVLGGDTRQMFF. As DNA, the CDR3 is TGTGCCTGTGACGCCGTACTGGGGGGTGACACCCGACAGATGTTTTTC.

By share, this clone ranks as medium-sized. Distinct nucleotide sequences in the sample also encode this CDR3. The V gene is TRDV1, the J gene TRDJ2; 8 bases map to TRDD3. The CDR3 loop spans 20 amino acids. Germline CDR1 and CDR2: TSWWSYY and QGS. J lost 5 bases, V lost 0 bases, and 17 bases had no gene match. The CDR3 DNA is TGTGCTCTTGGGGAACTATTTTTCCTATGCTACTGGGGGCTTACAGCACAACTCTTCTTT. The encoded protein is CALGELFFLCYWGLTAQLFF.

On this clone itself: Different DNA sequences within this sample yield the same CDR3. The chain carries TRDV1 and TRDJ1, with 9 bases aligning to TRDD3. Germline CDR1 and CDR2: TSWWSYY and QGS. The CDR3 consists of 21 residues. V lost 1 base and J lost 0; bases outside the gene matches: 18. The CDR3 DNA reads TGTGCTCTTGGGGAACATTTACCAGACTGGGGGAGATATCCTCACACCGATAAACTCATCTTT. It yields the protein CALGEHLPDWGRYPHTDKLIF.

The chain is built from TRDV1 and TRDJ2; D unclear. Germline CDR1 and CDR2: TSWWSYY and QGS. Trimming stripped 2 bases from V and 0 bases from J, with 31 bases between. There are 23 residues in the CDR3. The CDR3 here is CALGEGLEPNGLGFLALTAQLFF. The CDR3 nucleotides read TGTGCTCTTGGGGAAGGGCTAGAGCCGAATGGGTTGGGTTTTCTAGCTTTGACAGCACAACTCTTCTTT.

This clone was observed a few times. This sequence joins TRDV2 and TRDJ1; TRDD3 agrees at 8 bases. V lost 0 bases, J lost 0 bases, and 14 bases stayed unmatched. The CDR3 totals 19 residues. CDR1 GEAIGNYY and CDR2 EKD come from the germline V gene. CDR3 amino acids: CACDTEVGDPAAYTDKLIF. CDR3 in DNA: TGTGCCTGTGACACCGAAGTGGGGGATCCCGCGGCGTACACCGATAAACTCATCTTT.

On this clone itself: The same CDR3 can be traced to other DNA sequences in this sample. The V call is TRDV1, the J call TRDJ2, with a tentative D call TRDD3 (6 bases). Trimming cost V 0 bases and J 4 bases, with 30 bases left between them. The V gene's germline CDR1 is TSWWSYY and CDR2 QGS. The CDR3 has 22 residues. CDR3 DNA: TGTGCTCTTGGGGAACTTCGACGGCCTTTAAGGGGGACTAGAGTTGAGACAGCACAACTCTTCTTT. It encodes CALGELRRPLRGTRVETAQLFF.

With respect to this clone: A much larger clone differs by one base, so this may be a read error. The V call is TRDV1, the J call TRDJ1; 10 bases are shared with TRDD3. V trimming: 8 bases; J trimming: 0 bases; junction bases outside the gene matches: 27. Germline V lookup: CDR1 TSWWSYY, CDR2 QGS. CDR3 size: 22 residues. In nucleotides, the CDR3 is TGTGCTCTTTGGCCCCCTTCTTACTGGGGGATTCTACCTAAGATTTACACCGATAAACTCATCTTT. This gives the protein CALWPPSYWGILPKIYTDKLIF.

V and J are TRDV1 and TRDJ1; 9 bases fit TRDD3. The CDR3 loop spans 20 amino acids. The V segment lost 5 bases and the J segment 0 bases; nucleotides outside the gene matches: 19. Germline V gives CDR1 TSWWSYY, CDR2 QGS. The CDR3 DNA sequence: TGTGCTCTTGGGAACCCTCCTTCCTCCCTCTGGGGGATTTACACCGATAAACTCATCTTT. Encoded protein: CALGNPPSSLWGIYTDKLIF.

This clone has a handful of counts. J is TRDJ1 and V is TRDV1; 9 nucleotides line up with TRDD3. This CDR3 has 19 amino acids. The V gene end was trimmed by 4 bases and the J gene end by 0 bases; junction bases not matched to a gene: 15. CDR1 TSWWSYY and CDR2 QGS come from the germline V gene. CDR3 sequence (DNA): TGTGCTCTTGGGGTCCCCGGGGATGTACTGGGGGAAAACACCGATAAACTCATCTTT. It encodes CALGVPGDVLGENTDKLIF.

The genes are TRDV3 and TRDJ1, with D maybe TRDD3 (5 bases). The germline V gene has CDR1 TVYSNPD and CDR2 GDNSRS (reference sequence). Trimming took 3 bases from V and 0 from J, leaving 26 bases between them. CDR3 length: 18 amino acids. DNA of the CDR3: TGTGCCTTCTCTTTCCCGACCGGGGGGTTAACGTACACCGATAAACTCATCTTT. As protein: CAFSFPTGGLTYTDKLIF.

This clone showed up just a few times. V is TRDV1 and J is TRDJ1; possible D gene TRDD3, 6 bases. Germline lookup yields CDR1 TSWWSYY and CDR2 QGS. The V gene lost 2 bases and the J gene lost 0 bases, with 22 bases spanning the gap. This CDR3 region has 19 residues. In DNA, the CDR3 is TGTGCTCTTGGGGAATTTTCCGGTTTCGGGGGACCCTACACCGATAAACTCATCTTT. This translates into CALGEFSGFGGPYTDKLIF.

This clone was observed once. A far more abundant clone sits one base away, making this likely a read error. The rearrangement uses TRDV3 and TRDJ1; TRDD3 aligns across 8 bases. J lost 0 bases, V lost 4 bases, and 19 bases had no gene match. Germline V gene sequence: CDR1 TVYSNPD, CDR2 GDNSRS (reference sequence). The CDR3 is 18 amino acids. The CDR3 sequence is CACGLPTLGEAYTDKLIF. CDR3 DNA: TGTGCCTGTGGCCTTCCGACGCTGGGGGAGGCGTACACCGATAAACTCATCTTT. The full variable domain, completed using reference TRDV3 and TRDJ1, is CDKVTQSSPDQTVASGSEVVLLCTYDTVYSNPDLFWYRIRPDYSFQFVFYGDNSRSEGADFTQGRFSVKHILTQKAFHLVISPVRTEDSATYYCACGLPTLGEAYTDKLIFGKGTRVTVEP.

As regards this clone: Only one base separates this from a far larger clonotype, so it likely reflects a read error. The chain couples TRDV3 to TRDJ1; 7 bases line up with TRDD3. Germline CDR1 and CDR2: TVYSNPD and GDNSRS (reference sequence). This CDR3 has 16 residues. The CDR3: CALRGERWGTTDKLIF. CDR3 bases: TGTGCCCTTAGAGGTGAAAGATGGGGGACCACCGATAAACTCATCTTT.

V gene TRDV1 combines with J gene TRDJ2; 12 bases are a match to TRDD3. J lost 6 bases, V lost 4 bases, and 6 bases had no gene match. Per germline, CDR1 TSWWSYY and CDR2 QGS. The CDR3 contains 16 residues. The CDR3 nucleotides are TGTGCTCTTGGGGGGAATACTGGGGGATACTCAGCACAACTCTTCTTT. Residues: CALGGNTGGYSAQLFF.

To note about this clone: Additional DNA sequences in this sample encode the identical CDR3. The V gene is TRDV1, the J gene TRDJ1; 11 bases agree with TRDD3. The length of the CDR3 is 21 residues. The germline CDR1 and CDR2 sequences are TSWWSYY and QGS. Trimming took 3 bases from V and 4 from J; bases not matched to a gene: 22. The CDR3 bases are TGTGCTCTTGGGGAGCACCCCTCCCGCGTTGTCTGGGGGATACTCCGCGATAAACTCATCTTT. It encodes CALGEHPSRVVWGILRDKLIF.